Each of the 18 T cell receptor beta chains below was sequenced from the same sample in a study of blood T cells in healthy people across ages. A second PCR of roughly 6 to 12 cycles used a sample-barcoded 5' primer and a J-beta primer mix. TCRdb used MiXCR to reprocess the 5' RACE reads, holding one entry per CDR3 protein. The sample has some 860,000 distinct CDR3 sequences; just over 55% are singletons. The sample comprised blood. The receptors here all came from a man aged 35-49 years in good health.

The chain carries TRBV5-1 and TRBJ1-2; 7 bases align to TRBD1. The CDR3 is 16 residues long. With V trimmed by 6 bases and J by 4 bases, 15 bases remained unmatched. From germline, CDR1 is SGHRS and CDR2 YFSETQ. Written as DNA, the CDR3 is TGCGCCAGCACCATGACGGGAAGGGGGCCGGGCTATGGCTACACCTTC. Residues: CASTMTGRGPGYGYTF.

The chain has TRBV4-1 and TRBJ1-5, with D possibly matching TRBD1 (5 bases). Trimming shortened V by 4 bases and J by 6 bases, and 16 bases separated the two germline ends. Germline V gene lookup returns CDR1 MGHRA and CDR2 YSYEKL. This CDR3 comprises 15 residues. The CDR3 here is CASSPTVGSVQPQHF. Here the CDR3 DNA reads TGCGCCAGCAGCCCGACAGTAGGGTCCGTTCAGCCCCAGCATTTT.

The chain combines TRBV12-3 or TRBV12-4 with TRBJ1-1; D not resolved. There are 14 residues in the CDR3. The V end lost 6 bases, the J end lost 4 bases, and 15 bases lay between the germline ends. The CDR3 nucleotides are TGTGCCAGCAGGCCCCCCCGGGCCGGCACTGAAGCTTTCTTT. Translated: CASRPPRAGTEAFF.

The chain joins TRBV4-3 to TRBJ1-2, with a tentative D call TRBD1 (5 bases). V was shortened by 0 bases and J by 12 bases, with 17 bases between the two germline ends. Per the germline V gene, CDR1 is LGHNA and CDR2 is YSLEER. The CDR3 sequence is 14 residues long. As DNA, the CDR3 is TGCGCCAGCAGCCAAGATTTAGGAGGGGCGTATCACACCTTC. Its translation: CASSQDLGGAYHTF.

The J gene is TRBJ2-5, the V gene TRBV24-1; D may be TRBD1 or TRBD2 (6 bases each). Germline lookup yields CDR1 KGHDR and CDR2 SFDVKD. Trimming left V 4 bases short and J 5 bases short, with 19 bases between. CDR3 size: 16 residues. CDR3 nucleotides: TGTGCCACCAGTGACGGCGAGGGGGGACGCAAGGAGACCCAGTACTTC. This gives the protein CATSDGEGGRKETQYF.

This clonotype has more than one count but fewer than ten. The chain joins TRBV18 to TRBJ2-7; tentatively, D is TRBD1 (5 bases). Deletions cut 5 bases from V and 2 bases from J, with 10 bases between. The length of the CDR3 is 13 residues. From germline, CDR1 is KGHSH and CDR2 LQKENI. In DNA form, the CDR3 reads TGTGCCAGCTCAGCATCGACAGCCTACGAGCAGTACTTC. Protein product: CASSASTAYEQYF.

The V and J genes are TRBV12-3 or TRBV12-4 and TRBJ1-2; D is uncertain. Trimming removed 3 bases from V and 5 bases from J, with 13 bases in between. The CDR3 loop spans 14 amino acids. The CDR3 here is CASSFLGSRYGYTF. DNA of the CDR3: TGTGCCAGCAGTTTCTTGGGTTCGAGGTATGGCTACACCTTC.

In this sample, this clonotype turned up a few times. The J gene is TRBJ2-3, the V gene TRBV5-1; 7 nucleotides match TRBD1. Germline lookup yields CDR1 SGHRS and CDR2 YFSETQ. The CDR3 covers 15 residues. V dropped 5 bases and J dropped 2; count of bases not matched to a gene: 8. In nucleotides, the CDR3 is TGCGCCAGCAGGGACAGGCGAATTTCCACAGATACGCAGTATTTT. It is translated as CASRDRRISTDTQYF.

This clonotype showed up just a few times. DNA for the CDR3: TGTGCCAGCAGTTTATCAAGGCAAAACTATGGCTACACCTTC. It yields the protein CASSLSRQNYGYTF. J is TRBJ1-2 and V is TRBV27; D call uncertain. The CDR3 covers 14 residues. The ends were cut back, 0 bases at V and 2 bases at J, with 7 bases in the middle. Germline values: CDR1 MNHEY, CDR2 SMNVEV (reference sequence).

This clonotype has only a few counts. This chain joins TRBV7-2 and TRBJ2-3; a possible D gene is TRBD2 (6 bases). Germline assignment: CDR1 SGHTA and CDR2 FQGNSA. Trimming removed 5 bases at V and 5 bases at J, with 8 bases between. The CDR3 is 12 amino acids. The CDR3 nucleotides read TGTGCCAGCAGCAAAGCGGGAGATACGCAGTATTTT. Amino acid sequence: CASSKAGDTQYF.

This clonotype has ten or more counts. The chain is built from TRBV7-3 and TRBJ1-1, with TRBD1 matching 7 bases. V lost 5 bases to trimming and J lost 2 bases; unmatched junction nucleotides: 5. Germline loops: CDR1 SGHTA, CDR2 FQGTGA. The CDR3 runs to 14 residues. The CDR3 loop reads CASSPRQGNTEAFF. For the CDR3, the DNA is TGTGCCAGCAGCCCCAGACAGGGAAACACTGAAGCTTTCTTT.

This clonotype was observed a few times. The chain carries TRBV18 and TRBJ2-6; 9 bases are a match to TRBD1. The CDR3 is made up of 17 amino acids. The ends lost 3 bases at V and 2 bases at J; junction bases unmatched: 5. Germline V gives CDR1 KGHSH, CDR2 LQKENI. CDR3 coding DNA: TGTGCCAGCTCACCTCGGGACAGGGTGACTGGGGCCAACGTCCTGACTTTC. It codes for CASSPRDRVTGANVLTF.

CDR3 nucleotides: TGTGCCACCAGCGTATCCGGGACAGGGTTAATAGCCAAAAACATTCAGTACTTC. Its translation is CATSVSGTGLIAKNIQYF. This rearrangement joins TRBV15 to TRBJ2-4; the match to TRBD1 covers 9 bases. The CDR3 covers 18 residues. Germline CDR1 reads LNHNV; CDR2 reads YYDKDF (reference sequence). V lost 5 bases, J lost 0 bases, and 11 bases stayed unmatched. Full variable domain (missing parts from reference TRBV15 and TRBJ2-4): DAMVIQNPRYQVTQFGKPVTLSCSQTLNHNVMYWYQQKSSQAPKLLFHYYDKDFNNEADTPDNFQSRRPNTSFCFLDIRSPGLGDTAMYLCATSVSGTGLIAKNIQYFGAGTRLSVL.

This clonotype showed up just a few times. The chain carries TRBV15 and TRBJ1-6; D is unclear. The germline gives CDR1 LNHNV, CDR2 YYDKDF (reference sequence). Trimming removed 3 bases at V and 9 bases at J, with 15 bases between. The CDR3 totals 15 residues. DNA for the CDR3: TGTGCCACCAGCAGGGGAACCGGCCAAAGTTCACCCCTCCACTTT. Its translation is CATSRGTGQSSPLHF.

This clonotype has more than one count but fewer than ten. The CDR3 region has the DNA TGCGCCAGCAGCTTGGCCGCGGGAGGGACAGAGCAGTTCTTC. This gives the protein CASSLAAGGTEQFF. The chain links TRBV5-1 to TRBJ2-1; 9 bases agree with TRBD2. This CDR3 contains 14 residues. CDR1 is SGHRS, CDR2 YFSETQ, per germline. V dropped 0 bases and J dropped 10; count of bases not matched to a gene: 5.

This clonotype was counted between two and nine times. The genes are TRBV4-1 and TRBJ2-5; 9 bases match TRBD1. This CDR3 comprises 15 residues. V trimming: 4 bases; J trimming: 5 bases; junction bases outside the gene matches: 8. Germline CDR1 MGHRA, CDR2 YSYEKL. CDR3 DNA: TGCGCCAGCAGCCCTATAACAGGGGGCGGGGAGACCCAGTACTTC. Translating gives CASSPITGGGETQYF.

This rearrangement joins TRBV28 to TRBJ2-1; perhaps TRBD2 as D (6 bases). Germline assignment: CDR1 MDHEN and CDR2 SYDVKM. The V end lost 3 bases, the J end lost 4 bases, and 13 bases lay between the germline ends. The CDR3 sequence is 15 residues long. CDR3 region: CASSLPLARYNEQFF. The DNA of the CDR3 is TGTGCCAGCAGTTTGCCCCTAGCGCGATACAATGAGCAGTTCTTC.

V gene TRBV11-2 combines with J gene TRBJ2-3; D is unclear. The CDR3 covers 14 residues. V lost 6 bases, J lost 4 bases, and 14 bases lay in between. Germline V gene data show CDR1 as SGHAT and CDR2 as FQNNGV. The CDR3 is CASSLDRKSDTQYF. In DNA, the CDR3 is TGTGCCAGCAGTTTGGACCGCAAGTCAGATACGCAGTATTTT. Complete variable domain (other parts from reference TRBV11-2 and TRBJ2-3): EAGVAQSPRYKIIEKRQSVAFWCNPISGHATLYWYQQILGQGPKLLIQFQNNGVVDDSQLPKDRFSAERLKGVDSTLKIQPAKLEDSAVYLCASSLDRKSDTQYFGPGTRLTVL.